A selection of T cell receptor beta chains follows, all from one sample in a study of T cell changes during pregnancy in multiple sclerosis. Sequencing used immunoSEQ multiplex PCR; TCRdb keeps in-frame clones, though not all of them. The profile shows tens of thousands of clones, more than 85% of them singletons. The specimen was CD4+ T cells from peripheral blood mononuclear cells, collected in the second trimester of pregnancy. The receptors stem from a female donor in good health, enrolled as a control in a pregnancy study. Each CDR3 is given with its conserved first and last residue. Fields, in order: clone size, J gene, D gene, V gene, CDR3 protein, CDR3 DNA. The D gene is left open where the match is weak. The size entry is marked missing in some rows and otherwise reads once, few, many or a size class.

>.|TRBJ2-5|.|TRBV10-1
CASSRDNQETQYF
TGCGCCAGCAGCCGGGATAACCAAGAGACCCAGTACTTC
>.|TRBJ2-5|.|TRBV23-1
CASQGETQYF
TGCGCCAGCCAGGGAGAGACCCAGTACTTC
>few|TRBJ2-7|TRBD1|TRBV10-1
CASSLGQGYEQYF
TGCGCCAGCAGTCTTGGACAGGGCTACGAGCAGTACTTC
>once|TRBJ2-7|.|TRBV6-1
CASSEWGPLVGGLHEQYF
TGTGCCAGCAGTGAATGGGGGCCTCTAGTGGGAGGGCTGCACGAGCAGTACTTC
>.|TRBJ2-7|.|TRBV11-2
CASNSRNGGSYEQYF
TGTGCCAGCAACTCAAGAAACGGGGGCTCCTACGAGCAGTACTTC
>.|TRBJ2-1|TRBD2|TRBV6-7
CASSYSGLAPNEQFF
TGTGCCAGCAGTTACTCGGGACTAGCCCCAAATGAGCAGTTCTTC
>.|TRBJ1-5|.|TRBV28
CASSSPGGNQPQHF
TGTGCCAGCAGTTCCCCGGGAGGAAATCAGCCCCAGCATTTT
>once|TRBJ2-5|.|TRBV18
CASSPGQKETQYF
TGTGCCAGCTCACCTGGACAGAAAGAGACCCAGTACTTC
>few|TRBJ2-3|TRBD1|TRBV30
CAWDRTGVGQYF
TGTGCCTGGGATCGGACAGGGGTCGGGCAGTATTTT
>.|TRBJ1-3|.|TRBV4-1
CASSQGGGSGNTIYF
TGCGCCAGCAGCCAAGGGGGGGGCTCTGGAAACACCATATATTTT
>.|TRBJ2-7|TRBD2|TRBV6-6
CASSYLSSGDYEQYF
TGTGCCAGCAGTTACTTATCTAGCGGTGACTACGAGCAGTACTTC
>.|TRBJ1-5|.|TRBV6-1
CASSSGVQPQHF
TGTGCCAGCAGCTCCGGGGTCCAGCCCCAGCATTTT
>.|TRBJ2-4|.|TRBV7-8
CASSLVEDIQYF
TGTGCCAGCAGCTTAGTTGAGGACATTCAGTACTTC
>.|TRBJ2-7|TRBD2|TRBV7-2
CASTVRGGGYEQYF
TGTGCCAGCACCGTACGCGGGGGGGGCTACGAGCAGTACTTC
>.|TRBJ2-7|.|TRBV7-3
CASSLRGGTEYEQYF
TGTGCCAGCAGCCTAAGGGGCGGTACCGAGTACGAGCAGTACTTC
>.|TRBJ2-1|TRBD1|TRBV15
CATSRGPPDRDGEFF
TGTGCCACCAGCAGAGGACCCCCCGACAGGGACGGGGAGTTCTTC
>.|TRBJ2-1|.|TRBV9
CASSRHLPEQFF
TGTGCCAGCAGCCGCCATCTACCTGAGCAGTTCTTC
>.|TRBJ2-3|TRBD1|TRBV4-3
CASSQNGQAADTQYF
TGCGCCAGCAGCCAAAATGGACAGGCGGCAGATACGCAGTATTTT
>.|TRBJ2-3|TRBD2|TRBV9
CASSPLASAGTQYF
TGTGCCAGCAGCCCACTAGCGTCGGCGGGTACGCAGTATTTT
>.|TRBJ2-7|TRBD2|TRBV18
CASSPGTTKGYEQYF
TGTGCCAGCTCACCCGGGACTACGAAGGGTTACGAGCAGTACTTC
>.|TRBJ2-7|TRBD2|TRBV28
CASSLPSGRGEQYF
TGTGCCAGCAGTTTACCTAGCGGGAGGGGTGAGCAGTACTTC
>.|TRBJ1-4|.|TRBV28
CASTRGGNPNEKLFF
TGTGCCAGCACCCGGGGGGGGAACCCTAATGAAAAACTGTTTTTT
>.|TRBJ2-3|TRBD2|TRBV5-1
CASSFSSGGALDTQYF
TGCGCCAGCAGCTTTTCTAGCGGGGGGGCCCTAGATACGCAGTATTTT
>.|TRBJ2-5|.|TRBV29-1
CSALVRGGTQYF
TGCAGCGCCTTGGTTCGGGGTGGGACCCAGTACTTC
>.|TRBJ1-3|.|TRBV7-9
CASSFGGGSGNTIYF
TGTGCCAGCAGCTTCGGGGGAGGGAGTGGAAACACCATATATTTT
>.|TRBJ1-5|.|TRBV10-3
CAISESRDQPQHF
TGTGCCATCAGTGAGTCGAGGGATCAGCCCCAGCATTTT
>.|TRBJ1-2|.|TRBV5-4
CASSPGLQGTGGYTF
TGTGCCAGCAGCCCAGGCCTCCAGGGGACCGGGGGCTACACCTTC
>.|TRBJ1-1|.|TRBV10-1
CASSEMAGRPNTEAFF
TGCGCCAGCAGTGAGATGGCGGGCAGGCCGAACACTGAAGCTTTCTTT
>.|TRBJ2-5|.|TRBV12-5
CASGSGETQYF
TGTGCTAGTGGTTCAGGGGAGACCCAGTACTTC
>once|TRBJ2-5|.|TRBV7-3
CASSLTRDGGQETQYF
TGTGCCAGCAGCTTAACTCGGGACGGAGGGCAAGAGACCCAGTACTTC
>.|TRBJ1-2|.|TRBV6-5
CASTPTGAHYGYTF
TGTGCCAGCACTCCGACAGGCGCCCACTATGGCTACACCTTC
>.|TRBJ2-7|TRBD2|TRBV6-6
CASRPTSGRYEQYF
TGTGCCAGCAGACCCACTAGCGGGAGGTACGAGCAGTACTTC
>.|TRBJ2-5|TRBD2|TRBV10-3
CAIMGTSGRETQYF
TGTGCCATCATGGGGACTAGCGGGAGGGAGACCCAGTACTTC
>.|TRBJ2-2|.|TRBV5-4
CASSGKNTGELFF
TGTGCCAGCAGTGGCAAGAACACCGGGGAGCTGTTTTTT
>.|TRBJ2-3|.|TRBV7-9
CASRVGALNTQYF
TGTGCCAGCAGAGTTGGGGCATTGAATACGCAGTATTTT